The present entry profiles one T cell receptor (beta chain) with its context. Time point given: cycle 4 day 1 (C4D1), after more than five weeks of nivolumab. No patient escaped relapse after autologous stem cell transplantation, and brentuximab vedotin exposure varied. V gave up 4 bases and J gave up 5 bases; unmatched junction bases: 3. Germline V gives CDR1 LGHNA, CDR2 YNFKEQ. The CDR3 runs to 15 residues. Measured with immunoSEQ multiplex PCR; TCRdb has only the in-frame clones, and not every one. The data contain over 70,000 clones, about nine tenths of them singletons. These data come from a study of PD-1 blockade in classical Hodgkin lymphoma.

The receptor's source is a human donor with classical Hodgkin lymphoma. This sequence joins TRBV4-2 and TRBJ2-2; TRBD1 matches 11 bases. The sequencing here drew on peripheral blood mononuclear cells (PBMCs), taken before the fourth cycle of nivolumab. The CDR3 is CASSLGTGGTGELFF. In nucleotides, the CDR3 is TGTGCCAGCAGCCTAGGGACAGGGGGGACCGGGGAGCTGTTTTTT.